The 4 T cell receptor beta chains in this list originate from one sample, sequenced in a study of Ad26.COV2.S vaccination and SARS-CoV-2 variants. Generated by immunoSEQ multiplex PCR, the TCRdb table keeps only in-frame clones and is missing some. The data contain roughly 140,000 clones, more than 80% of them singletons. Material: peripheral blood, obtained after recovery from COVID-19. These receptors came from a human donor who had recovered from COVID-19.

The CDR3 loop is CASSSDGGRNIQYF. The CDR3 DNA follows: TGCGCCAGCAGCTCAGATGGAGGGCGAAACATTCAGTACTTC. The chain employs TRBV5-1 and TRBJ2-4, with D tentatively TRBD2 (6 bases). CDR3 length: 14 residues. V lost 3 bases to trimming and J lost 6 bases, with 13 bases between them. Germline V gene sequence: CDR1 SGHRS, CDR2 YFSETQ.

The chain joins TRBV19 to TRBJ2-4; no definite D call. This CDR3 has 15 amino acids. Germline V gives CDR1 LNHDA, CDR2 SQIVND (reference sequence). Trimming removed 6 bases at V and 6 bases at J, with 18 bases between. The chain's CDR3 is CASSLGTGTVNIQYF. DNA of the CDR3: TGTGCCAGTAGCCTAGGCACTGGCACAGTAAACATTCAGTACTTC.

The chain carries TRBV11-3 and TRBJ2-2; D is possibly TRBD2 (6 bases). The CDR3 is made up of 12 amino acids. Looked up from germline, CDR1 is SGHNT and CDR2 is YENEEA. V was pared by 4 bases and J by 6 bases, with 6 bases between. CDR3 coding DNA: TGTGCCAGCAGCTGGGGGGCCGGGGAGCTGTTTTTT. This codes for CASSWGAGELFF.

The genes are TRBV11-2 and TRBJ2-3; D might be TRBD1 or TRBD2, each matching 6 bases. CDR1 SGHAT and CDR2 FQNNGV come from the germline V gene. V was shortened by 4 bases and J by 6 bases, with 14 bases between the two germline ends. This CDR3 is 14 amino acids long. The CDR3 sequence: CASSSLGGEDTQYF. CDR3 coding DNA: TGTGCCAGCAGCTCCCTCGGGGGCGAGGATACGCAGTATTTT.